This T cell receptor (beta chain) was captured in a study of TIL therapy for anti-PD-1-resistant metastatic lung cancer. Study summary: Tumor harvest preceded PD-1/PD-L1 blockade, followed by nivolumab treatment.

This CDR3 is built from 15 residues. Per germline, CDR1 SGHNT and CDR2 YENEEA. V was pared by 5 bases and J by 1 base, with 14 bases between. Sequencing used immunoSEQ v3. Assay: immunoSEQ multiplex PCR; the TCRdb copy retains only in-frame clones and omits some. The sample contains tens of thousands of clones, 69% of which appear only once. Turning to this clone: Its antigen remains unidentified.

Study outcomes and limitations: Patients were highly selected, enriched for treatment-naive, never-smoker and oncogene-addicted cases.

Specified time point: pre-treatment sample, taken before nivolumab and TIL therapy. This specimen consisted of blood, obtained at baseline. The clonotype originates from a person between 30 and 79 years old with non-small cell lung cancer. The chain employs TRBV11-3 and TRBJ1-1; weak D call: TRBD1 (6 bases). CDR3 protein: CASSRYGQSNTEAFF. Here the CDR3 DNA reads TGTGCCAGCAGCCGGTACGGACAGTCGAACACTGAAGCTTTCTTT.